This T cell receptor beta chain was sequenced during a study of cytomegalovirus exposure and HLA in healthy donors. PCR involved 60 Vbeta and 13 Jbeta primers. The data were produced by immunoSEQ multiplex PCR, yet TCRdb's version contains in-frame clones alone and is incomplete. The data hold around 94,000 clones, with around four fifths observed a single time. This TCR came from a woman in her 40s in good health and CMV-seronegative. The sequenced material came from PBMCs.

CDR3 residues: CASSEAGGLDTQYF. The DNA of the CDR3 is TGCGCCAGCAGTGAGGCGGGGGGCCTGGATACGCAGTATTTT. This sequence joins TRBV10-1 and TRBJ2-3, with 8 positions matching TRBD2. The CDR3 has 14 amino acids. The germline V gene has CDR1 WNHNN and CDR2 SYGVQD (reference sequence). Unmatched junction bases numbered 4, after V lost 2 bases and J lost 6 bases.